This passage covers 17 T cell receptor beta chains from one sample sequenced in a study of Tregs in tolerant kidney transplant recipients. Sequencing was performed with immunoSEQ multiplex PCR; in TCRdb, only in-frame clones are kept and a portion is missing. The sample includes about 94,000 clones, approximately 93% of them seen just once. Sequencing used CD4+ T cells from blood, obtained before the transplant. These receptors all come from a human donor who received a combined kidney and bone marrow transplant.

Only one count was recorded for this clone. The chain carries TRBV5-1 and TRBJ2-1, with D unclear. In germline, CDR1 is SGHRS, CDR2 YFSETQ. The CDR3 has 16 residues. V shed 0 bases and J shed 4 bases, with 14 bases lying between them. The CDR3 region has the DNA TGCGCCAGCAGCTTGGCCTACAGCCGGTTATACAATGAGCAGTTCTTC. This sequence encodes CASSLAYSRLYNEQFF.

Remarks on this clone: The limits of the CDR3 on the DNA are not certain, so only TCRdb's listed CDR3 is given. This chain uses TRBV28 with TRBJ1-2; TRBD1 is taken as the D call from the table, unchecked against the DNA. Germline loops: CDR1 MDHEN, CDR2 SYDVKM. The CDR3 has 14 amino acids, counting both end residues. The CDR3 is CASSSSDSYYGYTF.

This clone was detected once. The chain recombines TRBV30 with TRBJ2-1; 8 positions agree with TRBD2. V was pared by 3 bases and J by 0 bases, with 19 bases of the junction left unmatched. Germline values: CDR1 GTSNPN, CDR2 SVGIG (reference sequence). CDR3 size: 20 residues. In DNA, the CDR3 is TGTGCCTGGAGCCCTTTGGGCAGCGGGAGAATTTTATACTCCTACAATGAGCAGTTCTTC. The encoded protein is CAWSPLGSGRILYSYNEQFF.

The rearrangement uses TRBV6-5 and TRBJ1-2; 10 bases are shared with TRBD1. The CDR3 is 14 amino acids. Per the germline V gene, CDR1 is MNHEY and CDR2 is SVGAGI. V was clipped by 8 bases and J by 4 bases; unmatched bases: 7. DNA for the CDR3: TGTGCCAGCTGCTACCGGGACAGGGGCTATGGCTACACCTTC. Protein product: CASCYRDRGYGYTF.

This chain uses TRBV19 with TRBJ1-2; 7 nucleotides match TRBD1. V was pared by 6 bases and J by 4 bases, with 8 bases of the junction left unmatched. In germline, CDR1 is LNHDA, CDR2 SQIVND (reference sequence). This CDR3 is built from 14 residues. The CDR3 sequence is CASSRQGSTYGYTF. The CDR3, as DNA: TGTGCCAGTAGCCGACAGGGCTCTACCTATGGCTACACCTTC. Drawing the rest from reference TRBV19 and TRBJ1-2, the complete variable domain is DGGITQSPKYLFRKEGQNVTLSCEQNLNHDAMYWYRQDPGQGLRLIYYSQIVNDFQKGDIAEGYSVSREKKESFPLTVTSAQKNPTAFYLCASSRQGSTYGYTFGSGTRLTVV.

CDR3 coding DNA: TGTGCCAGCAGCGGAAGGGGCTCCCCCAATGAGCAGTTCTTC. Residues: CASSGRGSPNEQFF. The chain couples TRBV9 to TRBJ2-1, with a tentative D call TRBD1 (5 bases). Germline assignment: CDR1 SGDLS and CDR2 YYNGEE. V was trimmed by 3 bases and J by 6 bases, leaving 13 bases between them. This CDR3 contains 14 residues.

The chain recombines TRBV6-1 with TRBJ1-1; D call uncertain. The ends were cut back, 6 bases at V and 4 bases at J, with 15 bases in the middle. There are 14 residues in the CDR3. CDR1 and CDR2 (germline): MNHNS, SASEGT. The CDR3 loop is CASRWTGGGTEAFF. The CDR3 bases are TGTGCCAGCAGGTGGACCGGAGGTGGCACTGAAGCTTTCTTT.

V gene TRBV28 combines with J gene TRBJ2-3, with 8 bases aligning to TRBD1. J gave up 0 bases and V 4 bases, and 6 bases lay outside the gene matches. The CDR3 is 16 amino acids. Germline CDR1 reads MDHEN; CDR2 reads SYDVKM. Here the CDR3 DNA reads TGTGCCAGCAGTTCCTGGGACAGGAGAAGCACAGATACGCAGTATTTT. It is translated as CASSSWDRRSTDTQYF. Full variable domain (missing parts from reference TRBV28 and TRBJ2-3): DVKVTQSSRYLVKRTGEKVFLECVQDMDHENMFWYRQDPGLGLRLIYFSYDVKMKEKGDIPEGYSVSREKKERFSLILESASTNQTSMYLCASSSWDRRSTDTQYFGPGTRLTVL.

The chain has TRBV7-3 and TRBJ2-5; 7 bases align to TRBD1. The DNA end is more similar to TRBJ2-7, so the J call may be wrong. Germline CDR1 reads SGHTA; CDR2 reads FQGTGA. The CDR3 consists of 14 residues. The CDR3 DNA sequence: TGTGCCAGCAGCTTCGAAGGCCCAGGGGGCGAGCAGTACTTC. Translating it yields CASSFEGPGGEQYF.

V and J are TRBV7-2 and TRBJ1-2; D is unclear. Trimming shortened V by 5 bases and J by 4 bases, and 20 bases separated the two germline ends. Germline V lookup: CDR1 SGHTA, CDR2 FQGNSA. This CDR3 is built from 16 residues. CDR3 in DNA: TGTGCCAGCAGCCCAGCGTTAGAGGTTTTTGGCTATGGCTACACCTTC. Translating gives CASSPALEVFGYGYTF.

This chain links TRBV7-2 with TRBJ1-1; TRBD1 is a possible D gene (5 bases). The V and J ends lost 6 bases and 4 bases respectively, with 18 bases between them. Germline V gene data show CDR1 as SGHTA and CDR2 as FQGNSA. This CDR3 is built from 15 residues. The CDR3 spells CASRFERVGGTEAFF. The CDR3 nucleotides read TGTGCCAGCAGATTCGAAAGGGTCGGGGGCACTGAAGCTTTCTTT.

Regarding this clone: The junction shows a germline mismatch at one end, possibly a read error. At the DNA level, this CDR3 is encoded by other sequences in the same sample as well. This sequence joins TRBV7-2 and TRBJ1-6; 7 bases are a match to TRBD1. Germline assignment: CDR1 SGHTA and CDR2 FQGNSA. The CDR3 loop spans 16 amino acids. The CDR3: CASSNTGATINSPLHF. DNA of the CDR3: TGTGCCAGCAGCAACACAGGGGCAACCATTAATTCCCCCCTCCACTTT.

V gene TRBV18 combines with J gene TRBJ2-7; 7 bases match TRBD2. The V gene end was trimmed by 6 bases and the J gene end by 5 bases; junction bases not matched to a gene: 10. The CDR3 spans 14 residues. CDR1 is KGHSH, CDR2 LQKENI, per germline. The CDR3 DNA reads TGTGCCAGCTCTTTCGCGGGAGTGAACGACGAGCAGTACTTC. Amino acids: CASSFAGVNDEQYF.

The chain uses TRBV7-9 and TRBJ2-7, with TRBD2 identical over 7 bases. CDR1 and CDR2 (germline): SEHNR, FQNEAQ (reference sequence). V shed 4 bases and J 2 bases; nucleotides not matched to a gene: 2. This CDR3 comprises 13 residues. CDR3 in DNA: TGTGCCAGCAGCTCTGGGACTACCTACGAGCAGTACTTC. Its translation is CASSSGTTYEQYF.

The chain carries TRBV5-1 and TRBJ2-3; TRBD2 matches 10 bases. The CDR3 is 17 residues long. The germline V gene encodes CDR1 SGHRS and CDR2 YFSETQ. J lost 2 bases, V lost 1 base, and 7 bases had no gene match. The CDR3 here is CASSLTGLAAITDTQYF. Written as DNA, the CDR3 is TGCGCCAGCAGCTTGACCGGACTAGCGGCTATCACAGATACGCAGTATTTT. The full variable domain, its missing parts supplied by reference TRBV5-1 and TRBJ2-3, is KAGVTQTPRYLIKTRGQQVTLSCSPISGHRSVSWYQQTPGQGLQFLFEYFSETQRNKGNFPGRFSGRQFSNSRSEMNVSTLELGDSALYLCASSLTGLAAITDTQYFGPGTRLTVL.

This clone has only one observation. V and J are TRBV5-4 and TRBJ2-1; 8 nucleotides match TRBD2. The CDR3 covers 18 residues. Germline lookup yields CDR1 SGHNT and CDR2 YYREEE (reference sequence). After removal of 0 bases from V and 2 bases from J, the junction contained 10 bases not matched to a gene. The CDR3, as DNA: TGTGCCAGCAGCTTGGGGGGGAGTAGCGGGATAACCTACAATGAGCAGTTCTTC. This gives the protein CASSLGGSSGITYNEQFF. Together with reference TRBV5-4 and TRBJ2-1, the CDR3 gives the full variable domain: ETGVTQSPTHLIKTRGQQVTLRCSSQSGHNTVSWYQQALGQGPQFIFQYYREEENGRGNFPPRFSGLQFPNYSSELNVNALELDDSALYLCASSLGGSSGITYNEQFFGPGTRLTVL.

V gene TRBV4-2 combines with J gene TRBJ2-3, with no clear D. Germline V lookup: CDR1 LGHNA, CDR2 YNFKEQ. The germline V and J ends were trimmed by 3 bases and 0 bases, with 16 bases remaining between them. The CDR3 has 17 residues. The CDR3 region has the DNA TGTGCCAGCAGCCAGGCGCGAGGTACCGATAGCACAGATACGCAGTATTTT. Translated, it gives CASSQARGTDSTDTQYF.